This entry describes one T cell receptor (beta chain). Its target antigen remains unknown. No qualities accompany the bases; no much larger clone lies one base away. TCRbeta CDR3 regions were amplified from genomic DNA by means of the immunoSEQ Assay, a bias-controlled multiplex PCR. The paper's data handling went like this. The number of nucleated cells in each sample was estimated from the amplification of reference gene primers within the assay. To quantify the absolute abundance of each unique TCRbeta CDR3 rearrangement, sequence reads were collapsed and filtered. Productive Simpson clonality was computed per sample as the square root of Simpson's diversity index over productive rearrangements. Imported from immuneACCESS, the table was reduced by TCRdb to in-frame sequences with V and J called. These copies leave out some clones; in studies compared against another copy, an unresolved V gene accounts for under half, and the cause of the remainder is not known. V and J calls plus clone size are reproduced from that table; the DNA served to infer D and trimming. This sample gives fewer than 200,000 clones in total; approximately 80% of them show up just once. The ten biggest clones cover 15% to 20% of the sample.

These data come from a study of blood T cell repertoires in COVID-19 (dated by TCRdb to 2020 to 2021). Study-level background: Samples from collaborators originated in the United States, Italy and Spain and spanned both the acute and convalescent phases of COVID-19. The dataset comprised deeply sampled blood TCRbeta repertoires from subjects exposed to, actively infected with, or recovered from COVID-19. The repertoires were released in a freely available public database intended as a resource for research on the immune response to SARS-CoV-2. The prospective study material was composed of cDNA or gDNA derived from T cells, B-cell-depleted T cells, or PBMCs. Where available, HLA class I and class II types were taken from metadata supplied by the sample provider and were not determined by assay-based typing. The samples were drawn from two sources: the first 160 participants of the ongoing ImmuneRACE study, and 1,200 or so subjects contributed by 6 global collaborators. The sample metadata nearly always contained a de-identified subject ID, COVID-19 status, age in years and sex. Here is what the overall study found, with its caveats: Clinical and demographic metadata were provided uncurated, with the amount varying by source and participant.

Participants in the prospective study were aged roughly 18 to 100 years, lived in 20 to 30 United States geographic areas, and enrolled through a virtual design. Cohort assignment in the prospective study relied on participant-reported clinical history from a screening survey and a study questionnaire. Recovered participants in ImmuneRACE Cohort 3 were defined by two consecutive negative NP/OP PCR tests, clearance by a healthcare professional, or resolution of symptoms. Each participant in the prospective study had whole blood, serum and a nasopharyngeal or oropharyngeal swab collected by mobile phlebotomists. Participants in the prospective study had the option to provide additional blood draws and questionnaires over a 2-month period. Prospective study blood samples were shipped either frozen or at room temperature before DNA extraction. According to the germline V gene, CDR1 reads SGHRS and CDR2 reads YFSETQ. Relative to germline, V is 4 bases shorter and J is 3 bases shorter, with 15 bases between their ends. The CDR3 runs 15 residues from the cysteine to the phenylalanine. The kept DNA is CDR3 alone, 45 bases in frame from the first base.

The sample consisted of PBMCs or T cells enriched from blood (not recorded which). This receptor was obtained from a woman in her forties or fifties who had recovered from COVID-19. The sequence links TRBV5-1 to TRBJ2-3; the D gene is perhaps TRBD2, from 5 matching bases. Here the CDR3 is given as CASSRIGRWTDTQYF. The base sequence is TGCGCCAGCAGCCGTATAGGGAGATGGACAGATACGCAGTATTTT.